The T cell receptor beta chain described here comes from a study of blood T cell repertoires in COVID-19. Overall study: Italy, Spain and the United States were the sources of the convalescent and acute COVID-19 samples. PBMCs, B-cell-depleted T cells, or T cells were the source of the cDNA or gDNA that made up the material.

The CDR3 has 13 amino acids. CDR1 and CDR2 (germline): GTSNPN, SVGIG (reference sequence). Trimming removed 7 bases at V and 2 bases at J, with 15 bases between. TCRdb's table, derived via immunoSEQ multiplex PCR, lists solely in-frame clones and lacks some. In the table there are 110,000 or so clones, approximately 80% of which are singletons. The TCR sequence derives from a human donor in a cohort sampled during active COVID-19. The material sequenced was peripheral blood. The chain has TRBV30 and TRBJ2-7, with D tentatively TRBD2 (6 bases). The CDR3, as DNA: TGTGCCTTGGGACTGTACTCCACCTACGAGCAGTACTTC. Translated, it gives CALGLYSTYEQYF.